The TCR beta chain described here comes from a study of T cells in Graves' hyperthyroidism and ophthalmopathy. Uncontrolled infections, other autoimmune diseases, pregnancy or lactation led to exclusion of patients. Trimming shortened V by 7 bases and J by 10 bases, and 14 bases separated the two germline ends. The CDR3 contains 12 residues. This clonotype has a handful of counts. Using RNA transcripts as the source, TCR beta CDR3 regions were amplified. The HTBI primer set served for first-round RT-PCR of the TCR CDR3. TCRdb analysed the multiplex PCR reads with MiXCR anew, one entry per CDR3 protein. The table has fewer than 450,000 distinct CDR3 sequences, around 15% seen once.

The receptor was derived from a woman aged 60-75 years with Graves' ophthalmopathy. The rearrangement uses TRBV12-3 or TRBV12-4 and TRBJ2-1, with D possibly TRBD2 on 6 matching bases. Sequenced input: blood. The CDR3 spells CASKNLAHEQFF. DNA for the CDR3: TGTGCCAGCAAGAATCTAGCGCACGAGCAGTTCTTC.